This TCR beta chain derives from a study of blood T cell repertoires in COVID-19. Study in general: Both acute and convalescent COVID-19 samples were obtained from the United States, Italy and Spain.

Germline CDR1 is KGHSH and CDR2 is LQKENI. The CDR3 is 15 amino acids. Between the trimmed V and J ends, which lost 0 bases and 4 bases, there was a span of 12 bases. In the study's own analysis: Scientists estimated how many nucleated cells there were by amplifying reference gene primers. The protocol was immunoSEQ multiplex PCR, while the TCRdb copy is restricted to in-frame clones and leaves out a portion. The V and J calls and clone size were taken over from that table, and D and trimming were inferred from the DNA. The table has 100,000 or so clones, roughly 80% seen once. This TCR was sampled from a woman in her seventies with acute or convalescent COVID-19. This rearrangement joins TRBV18 to TRBJ1-2; the D gene is possibly TRBD1 (6 bases). Sequenced sample: peripheral blood. CDR3 amino acids: CASSPPDSGRYGYTF. Written as DNA, the CDR3 is TGTGCCAGCTCACCACCGGACAGTGGACGCTATGGCTACACCTTC.